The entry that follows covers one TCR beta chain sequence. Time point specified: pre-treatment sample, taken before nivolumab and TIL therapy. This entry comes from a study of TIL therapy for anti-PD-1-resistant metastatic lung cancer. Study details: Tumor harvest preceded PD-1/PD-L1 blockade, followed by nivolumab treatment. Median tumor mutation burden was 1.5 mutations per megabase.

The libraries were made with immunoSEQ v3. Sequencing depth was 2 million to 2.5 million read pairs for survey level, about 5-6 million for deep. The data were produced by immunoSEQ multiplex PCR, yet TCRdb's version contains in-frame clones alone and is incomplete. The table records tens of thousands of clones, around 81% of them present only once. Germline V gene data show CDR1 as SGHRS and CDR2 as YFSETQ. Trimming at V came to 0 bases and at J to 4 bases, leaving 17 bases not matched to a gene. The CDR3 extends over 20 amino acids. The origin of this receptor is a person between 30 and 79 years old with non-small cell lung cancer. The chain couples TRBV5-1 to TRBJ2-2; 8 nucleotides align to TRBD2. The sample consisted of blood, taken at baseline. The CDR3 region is CASSLGARGPTSEITGELFF. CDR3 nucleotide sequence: TGCGCCAGCAGCTTGGGCGCCAGGGGCCCGACTAGCGAAATCACCGGGGAGCTGTTTTTT.